This passage covers 10 T cell receptor beta chains from one sample sequenced in a study of T cell responses to AZD1222 COVID-19 vaccine. The protocol was immunoSEQ multiplex PCR, while the TCRdb copy is restricted to in-frame clones and leaves out a portion. The sample contains roughly 150,000 clones, 85% to 95% of which appear only once. Specimen: peripheral blood, collected on day 0 of AZD1222 vaccination. These receptors were collected from an adult in good health.

The CDR3 is CASSSGAGTDTQYF. CDR3 in DNA: TGTGCCAGCAGCTCAGGAGCGGGCACAGATACGCAGTATTTT. The chain employs TRBV7-2 and TRBJ2-3; D possibly corresponds to TRBD2 (5 bases). CDR1 and CDR2 (germline): SGHTA, FQGNSA. V lost 4 bases, J lost 1 base, and 9 bases lay in between. The CDR3 is 14 amino acids. Based on the CDR3 plus reference TRBV7-2 and TRBJ2-3, the full variable domain is GAGVSQSPSNKVTEKGKDVELRCDPISGHTALYWYRQSLGQGLEFLIYFQGNSAPDKSGLPSDRFSAERTGGSVSTLTIQRTQQEDSAVYLCASSSGAGTDTQYFGPGTRLTVL.

The chain uses TRBV7-9 and TRBJ2-7; perhaps TRBD2 as D (7 bases). The CDR3 is 14 amino acids. V was cut by 1 base and J by 7 bases, with 14 bases left in between. Germline CDR1 is SEHNR and CDR2 is FQNEAQ (reference sequence). The CDR3 is CASSLGPGGREQYF. DNA for the CDR3: TGTGCCAGCAGCTTAGGGCCGGGGGGCCGGGAGCAGTACTTC.

This rearrangement joins TRBV18 to TRBJ1-6; weak D call: TRBD1 (6 bases). CDR1 and CDR2 (germline): KGHSH, LQKENI. The V end was cut by 2 bases, the J end by 8 bases, with 13 bases between. There are 15 residues in the CDR3. The CDR3 nucleotides read TGTGCCAGCTCACCATATCAGGGGCGAGATTCACCCCTCCACTTT. Protein product: CASSPYQGRDSPLHF.

This clone came up once. The chain carries TRBV27 and TRBJ1-1; D might be TRBD1 (5 bases). The CDR3 is 13 amino acids. CDR1 and CDR2 (germline): MNHEY, SMNVEV (reference sequence). V shed 2 bases and J shed 5 bases, with 9 bases lying between them. The CDR3 DNA follows: TGTGCCAGCAGTTTACAGGGCGGGACTGAAGCTTTCTTT. The encoded protein is CASSLQGGTEAFF.

The rearrangement uses TRBV11-3 and TRBJ2-2, with 16 bases lining up with TRBD2. Trimming cost V 3 bases and J 4 bases; bases outside gene matches: 11. CDR3 size: 20 residues. Germline lookup yields CDR1 SGHNT and CDR2 YENEEA. CDR3 DNA sequence: TGTGCCAGCAGCTTTCGTCCGGGACTAGCGGGGGGGTCGAGCACCGGGGAGCTGTTTTTT. As protein: CASSFRPGLAGGSSTGELFF.

The gene calls are TRBV13 and TRBJ2-3, with 13 bases matching TRBD2. The CDR3 is made up of 16 amino acids. J was trimmed by 1 base and V by 3 bases; bases with no gene match: 1. Germline lookup yields CDR1 PRHDT and CDR2 FYEKMQ (reference sequence). CDR3 loop: CASSLGTSGGTDTQYF. The CDR3 DNA is TGTGCCAGCAGCTTGGGGACTAGCGGGGGCACAGATACGCAGTATTTT.

This clone was counted a single time. The V call is TRBV5-4, the J call TRBJ1-2, with 7 bases matching TRBD1. This CDR3 is 14 amino acids long. In germline, CDR1 is SGHNT, CDR2 YYREEE (reference sequence). V shed 4 bases, J shed 4 bases, and the junction held 7 bases outside the gene matches. CDR3 DNA: TGTGCCAGCAGCAGCGGACAGGATCGCTATGGCTACACCTTC. Residues: CASSSGQDRYGYTF.

The chain links TRBV6-2 or TRBV6-3 to TRBJ2-5; tentatively, D is TRBD2 (6 bases). Germline values: CDR1 MNHEY, CDR2 SVGEGT. The V and J ends lost 6 bases and 5 bases respectively, with 19 bases between them. The CDR3 contains 15 residues. As DNA, the CDR3 is TGTGCCAGCAGCCTGGGACTGACTGTAAGGGAGACCCAGTACTTC. Protein: CASSLGLTVRETQYF.

The chain combines TRBV19 with TRBJ2-2; 10 positions agree with TRBD1. The germline V gene has CDR1 LNHDA and CDR2 SQIVND (reference sequence). CDR3 length: 15 amino acids. The V and J ends lost 5 bases and 5 bases, in that order; junction bases with no gene match: 5. In DNA form, the CDR3 reads TGTGCCAGTAGTCGACAGGGGGCGGTGACCGGGGAGCTGTTTTTT. It translates to CASSRQGAVTGELFF.

The chain combines TRBV14 with TRBJ1-1, with D tentatively TRBD1 (5 bases). The ends were cut back, 1 base at V and 1 base at J, with 10 bases in the middle. CDR3 length: 15 residues. CDR1 and CDR2 from the germline V gene are SGHDN and FVKESK. CDR3 in amino acids: CASSQVWGTNTEAFF. The CDR3 DNA follows: TGTGCCAGCAGCCAAGTATGGGGGACGAACACTGAAGCTTTCTTT.